A selection of T cell receptor beta chains follows, all from one sample in a study of shared clonotypes between healthy human individuals. The protocol was immunoSEQ multiplex PCR, while the TCRdb copy is restricted to in-frame clones and leaves out a portion. The sample gives 450,000 to 500,000 clones, 70% to 85% of which show up once; about 12% is in the top ten. Sequenced material: PBMCs. The origin of the receptors is a woman in her thirties or forties in good health. Some clones in this sample may be carry-over from other donors' samples. The CDR3 runs from the conserved cysteine through the conserved F or W. The D gene is left open where the match is weak. Rows may omit the clone size; those that give it use once, few, many or a size class.

cdr3_aa	cdr3_nt	v_call	j_call	clone_size	d_call
CASSDQTGAYEKLFF	TGTGCCAGCAGCGACCAGACAGGAGCTTATGAAAAACTGTTTTTT	TRBV6-1	TRBJ1-4	once	.
CANLGTLVNEKLFF	TGTGCCAACTTAGGCACGTTAGTTAATGAAAAACTGTTTTTT	TRBV21-1	TRBJ1-4	.	.
CASSFNVQDNEQFF	TGTGCCAGCAGCTTTAACGTCCAGGACAATGAGCAGTTCTTC	TRBV11-2	TRBJ2-1	.	.
CAWSVRGTDTQYF	TGTGCCTGGAGTGTACGGGGAACAGATACGCAGTATTTT	TRBV30	TRBJ2-3	few	.
CASSQGRDRSYEQYF	TGTGCCAGCAGCCAAGGCCGGGACAGGTCCTACGAGCAGTACTTC	TRBV4-2	TRBJ2-7	.	TRBD1
CASSVGTENQPQHF	TGTGCCAGCAGTGTCGGGACGGAGAATCAGCCCCAGCATTTT	TRBV6-5	TRBJ1-5	.	.
CASADLAGTADVQHF	TGTGCCAGCGCAGATTTAGCCGGGACCGCTGATGTGCAGCATTTT	TRBV28	TRBJ1-5	few	.
CASSRGDQETQYF	TGTGCCAGCAGCCGGGGAGATCAAGAGACCCAGTACTTC	TRBV2	TRBJ2-5	few	.
CAWDREETQYF	TGTGCCTGGGACAGGGAAGAGACCCAGTACTTC	TRBV30	TRBJ2-5	.	TRBD1
CATSSDLRVGNQPQHF	TGTGCCACCAGCAGCGATCTAAGGGTTGGCAATCAGCCCCAGCATTTT	TRBV15	TRBJ1-5	.	.
CASSQGGAVLMRNEQYF	TGTGCCAGCAGCCAAGGGGGGGCCGTGTTGATGAGGAACGAGCAGTACTTC	TRBV14	TRBJ2-7	.	.
CASSVGPTTEAFF	TGTGCCAGCAGCGTAGGCCCCACGACTGAAGCTTTCTTT	TRBV9	TRBJ1-1	once	.